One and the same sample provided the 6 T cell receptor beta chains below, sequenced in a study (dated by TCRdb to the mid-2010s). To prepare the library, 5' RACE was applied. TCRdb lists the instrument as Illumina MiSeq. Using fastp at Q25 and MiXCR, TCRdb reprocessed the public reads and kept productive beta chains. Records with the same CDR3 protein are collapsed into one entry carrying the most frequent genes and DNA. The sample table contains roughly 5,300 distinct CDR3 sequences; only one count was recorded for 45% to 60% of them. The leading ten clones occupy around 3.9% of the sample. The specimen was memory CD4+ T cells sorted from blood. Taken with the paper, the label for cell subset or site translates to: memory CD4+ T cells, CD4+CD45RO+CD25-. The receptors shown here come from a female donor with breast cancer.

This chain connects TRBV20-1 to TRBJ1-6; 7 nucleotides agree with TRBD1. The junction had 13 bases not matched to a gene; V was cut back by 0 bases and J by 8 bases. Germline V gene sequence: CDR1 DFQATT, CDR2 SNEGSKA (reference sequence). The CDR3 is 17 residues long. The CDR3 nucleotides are TGCAGTGCTAGAGATCTCCGTAGGGGGCAAGAGGATTCACCCCTCCACTTT. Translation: CSARDLRRGQEDSPLHF.

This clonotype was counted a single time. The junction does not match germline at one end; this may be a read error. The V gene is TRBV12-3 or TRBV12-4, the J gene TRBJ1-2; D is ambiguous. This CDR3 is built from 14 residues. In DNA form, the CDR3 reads TGTGCCAGCAGTTTTGGGCAGTTTAACTGTGGCTACACCTTC. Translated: CASSFGQFNCGYTF.

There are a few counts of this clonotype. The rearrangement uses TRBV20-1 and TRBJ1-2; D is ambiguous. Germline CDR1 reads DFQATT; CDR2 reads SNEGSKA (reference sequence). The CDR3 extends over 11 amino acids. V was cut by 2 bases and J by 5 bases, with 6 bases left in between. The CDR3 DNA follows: TGCAGTGCTAGAAATGATTATGGCTACACCTTC. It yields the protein CSARNDYGYTF.

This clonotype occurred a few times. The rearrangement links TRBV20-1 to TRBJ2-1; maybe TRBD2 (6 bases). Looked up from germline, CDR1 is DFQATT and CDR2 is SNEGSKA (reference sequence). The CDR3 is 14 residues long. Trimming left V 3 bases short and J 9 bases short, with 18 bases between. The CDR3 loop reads CSARVPGLRSEQFF. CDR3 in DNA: TGCAGTGCTAGGGTACCCGGACTAAGGAGTGAGCAGTTCTTC.

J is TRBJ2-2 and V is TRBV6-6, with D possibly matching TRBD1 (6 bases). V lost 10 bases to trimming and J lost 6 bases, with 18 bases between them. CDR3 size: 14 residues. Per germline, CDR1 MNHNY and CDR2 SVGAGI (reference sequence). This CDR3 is CATHTGHGAGELFF. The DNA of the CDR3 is TGTGCCACCCACACAGGGCACGGCGCCGGGGAGCTGTTTTTT.

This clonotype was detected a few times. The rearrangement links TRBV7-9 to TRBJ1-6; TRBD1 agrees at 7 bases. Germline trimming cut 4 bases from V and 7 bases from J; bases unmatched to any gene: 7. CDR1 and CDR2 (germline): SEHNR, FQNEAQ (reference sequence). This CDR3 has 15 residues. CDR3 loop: CASSSPDRTNSPLHF. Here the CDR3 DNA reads TGTGCCAGCAGCTCCCCGGACAGGACCAATTCACCCCTCCACTTT.